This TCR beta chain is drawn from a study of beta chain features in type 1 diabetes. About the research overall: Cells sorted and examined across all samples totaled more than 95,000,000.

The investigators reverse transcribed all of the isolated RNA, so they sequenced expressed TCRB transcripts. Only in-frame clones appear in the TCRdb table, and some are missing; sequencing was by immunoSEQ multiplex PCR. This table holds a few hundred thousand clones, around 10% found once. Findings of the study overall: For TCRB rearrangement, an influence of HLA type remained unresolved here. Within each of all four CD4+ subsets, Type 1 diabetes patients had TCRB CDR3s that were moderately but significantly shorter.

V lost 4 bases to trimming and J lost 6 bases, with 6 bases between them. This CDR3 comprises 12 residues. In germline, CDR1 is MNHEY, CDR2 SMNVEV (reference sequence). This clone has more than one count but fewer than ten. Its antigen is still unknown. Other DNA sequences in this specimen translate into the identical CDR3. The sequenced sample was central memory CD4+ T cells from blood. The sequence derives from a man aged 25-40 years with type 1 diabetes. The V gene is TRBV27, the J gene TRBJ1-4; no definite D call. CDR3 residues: CASSSLDEKLFF. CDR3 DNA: TGTGCCAGCAGTTCCCTAGATGAAAAACTGTTTTTT.